Sequencing of this TCR beta chain was carried out in a study of human T cells and chemical hapten exposure. Regarding time point: patch test 1, 2 weeks after DPC sensitization. Treatment defined: therapeutic diphenylcyclopropenone sensitization with weekly scalp DPC. Someone pulled total RNA out of unfractionated whole blood. CDR3 length: 15 residues. In germline, CDR1 is DFQATT, CDR2 SNEGSKA (reference sequence). V gave up 3 bases and J gave up 7 bases; unmatched junction bases: 10. This clonotype was observed a few times. MiXCR, run by TCRdb on the RACE reads, gives a single entry per CDR3 protein. Of approximately 52,000 distinct CDR3 sequences listed, around 10% are singletons.

The rearrangement links TRBV20-1 to TRBJ2-4, with 9 bases fitting TRBD2. This TCR was sampled from a woman in her thirties or forties with alopecia areata. Some clones in this sample may be carry-over from other donors' samples. The sequencing here drew on whole blood, taken in connection with sensitization to the hapten diphenylcyclopropenone (DPC). CDR3 sequence reads: CSASVSASGNNIQYF. The CDR3 nucleotides are TGCAGTGCTAGTGTATCGGCTAGCGGGAACAACATTCAGTACTTC.